The 3 T cell receptor beta chains below all came from one sample that was sequenced in a study of T cell responses to AZD1222 COVID-19 vaccine. Method: immunoSEQ multiplex PCR; TCRdb's copy keeps in-frame clones and lacks some. The sample contains roughly 20,000 clones, 70% to 85% of which appear only once. The specimen comprised peripheral blood, sampled on day 0 of AZD1222 vaccination. Receptor source: an adult in good health.

The CDR3 reads CASSSRTGGFNEQFF. The CDR3 coding sequence is TGCGCCAGCAGCTCAAGGACAGGGGGGTTCAATGAGCAGTTCTTC. V and J are TRBV5-1 and TRBJ2-1; 10 bases are shared with TRBD1. The CDR3 has 15 amino acids. Germline CDR1 is SGHRS and CDR2 is YFSETQ. V gave up 3 bases and J gave up 6 bases; unmatched junction bases: 6.

The chain is built from TRBV18 and TRBJ2-5; possibly TRBD1 or TRBD2 for D (5 bases each). With 5 bases removed from V and 4 bases from J, the gap between germline ends came to 5 bases. This CDR3 comprises 11 residues. The V gene's germline CDR1 is KGHSH and CDR2 LQKENI. This chain's CDR3 is CASSGGETQYF. DNA for the CDR3: TGTGCCAGCTCAGGGGGAGAGACCCAGTACTTC.

The gene calls are TRBV28 and TRBJ2-1; TRBD1 is a possible D gene (6 bases). There are 15 residues in the CDR3. V lost 6 bases, J lost 0 bases, and 12 bases lay in between. CDR1 and CDR2 (germline): MDHEN, SYDVKM. DNA of the CDR3: TGTGCCAGCAGCCTAGGGGGAGTCTCCTACAATGAGCAGTTCTTC. Encoded protein: CASSLGGVSYNEQFF.